This T cell receptor beta chain was identified in a study of shared clonotypes between healthy human individuals. Sequenced by immunoSEQ multiplex PCR; TCRdb stores in-frame clones only, minus some. Here the sample spans about 110,000 clones, under 70% being singletons. Looked up from germline, CDR1 is LNHDA and CDR2 is SQIVND (reference sequence). CDR3 size: 11 residues. This clone appeared many times. This chain uses TRBV19 with TRBJ2-5; D uncertain. Judging by the DNA end, TRBJ2-7 fits better; the J call may be wrong. This sequence was found in a woman younger than 45 in good health. Source material: memory CD8+ T cells sorted from blood. Subset: CD45RO+ cells pooled with CCR7-negative TemRA cells. The DNA for the CDR3 is TGTGCCGTGTCGGACGGCTACGAGCAGTACTTC. As protein: CAVSDGYEQYF.